The 10 T cell receptor beta chains below all came from one sample that was sequenced in a study of T and B cells in COVID-19 patients. TRB rearrangements were amplified by multiplex PCR with BIOMED2 TRB-A/B primers. TCRdb reprocessed the multiplex PCR reads via MiXCR and lists one record per CDR3 protein. The table includes more than 3,000 distinct CDR3 sequences, roughly 21% detected once. Blood genomic DNA input for TRB amplification was about 240-550 ng. Sequencing was done on a sample of blood. The receptors originated from a human donor with active COVID-19.

To note about this clonotype: This sequence may be a read error, since a much larger clone differs from it by one base. The chain links TRBV27 to TRBJ1-6; perhaps TRBD1 as D (5 bases). The CDR3 loop spans 14 amino acids. Trimming left V 6 bases short and J 6 bases short, with 12 bases between. The V gene's germline CDR1 is MNHEY and CDR2 SMNVEV (reference sequence). CDR3 nucleotide sequence: TGTGCCAGCAGCTTACAGGAGGCTAATTCACCCCTCCACTTT. Its protein is CASSLQEANSPLHF.

The J gene is TRBJ1-1, the V gene TRBV11-3; 7 bases fit TRBD1. Trimming cost V 3 bases and J 1 base; bases outside gene matches: 8. The CDR3 consists of 16 residues. From germline, CDR1 is SGHNT and CDR2 YENEEA. The CDR3, as DNA: TGTGCCAGCAGCTTGGGCTCGGGACAGCCGAACACTGAAGCTTTCTTT. It translates to CASSLGSGQPNTEAFF.

In this sample, this clonotype is medium-sized. This chain uses TRBV7-4 with TRBJ1-3; D not resolved. Per the germline V gene, CDR1 is SGHVT and CDR2 is SQSDAQ. Trimming shortened V by 10 bases and J by 0 bases, and 13 bases separated the two germline ends. This CDR3 has 14 amino acids. CDR3 bases: TGTGCCACCTCCGCGGAAATCTCTGGAAACACCATATATTTT. Its protein is CATSAEISGNTIYF.

This clonotype has more than one count but fewer than ten. The chain has TRBV2 and TRBJ1-2; tentative D call: TRBD1 (5 bases). The CDR3 is made up of 13 amino acids. The germline CDR1 and CDR2 sequences are SNHLY and FYNNEI. The V end was cut by 6 bases, the J end by 8 bases, with 16 bases between. The CDR3 nucleotides read TGTGCCAGCAGGATCGGGACGGGCATGGGCTACACCTTC. Translation gives CASRIGTGMGYTF.

By share of the sample, this clonotype is medium-sized (0.01 to 0.1%). The chain employs TRBV6-1 and TRBJ1-5; 10 bases map to TRBD1. The germline gives CDR1 MNHNS, CDR2 SASEGT. This CDR3 contains 14 residues. V lost 6 bases and J lost 6; bases outside the gene matches: 5. CDR3 nucleotides: TGTGCCAGCAGCTGGACAGGGGGGATTCAGCCCCAGCATTTT. This gives the protein CASSWTGGIQPQHF.

The gene calls are TRBV7-2 and TRBJ2-7, with 10 bases matching TRBD2. CDR3 length: 17 residues. V lost 5 bases and J lost 1; bases outside the gene matches: 11. CDR1 and CDR2 from the germline V gene are SGHTA and FQGNSA. CDR3 nucleotides: TGTGCCAGCAGCGCCAGGCCGGGACTAGCGTTGTCCTACGAGCAGTACTTC. It is translated as CASSARPGLALSYEQYF.

This clonotype qualifies as medium-sized. V is TRBV5-4 and J is TRBJ2-3, with a tentative D call TRBD2 (5 bases). CDR3 length: 14 residues. Between the trimmed V and J ends, which lost 3 bases and 4 bases, there was a span of 12 bases. Germline CDR1 and CDR2: SGHNT and YYREEE (reference sequence). Written as DNA, the CDR3 is TGTGCCAGCAGCTGGCGGGCTCCGGCAGATACGCAGTATTTT. Translated, it gives CASSWRAPADTQYF.

CDR3 in DNA: TGCAGTGCTAGAGGCGGACTAGCGGGGCGGGTGTCGGCAGATACGCAGTATTTT. This sequence encodes CSARGGLAGRVSADTQYF. This chain connects TRBV20-1 to TRBJ2-3; 12 bases are a match to TRBD2. This CDR3 is 18 amino acids long. With V trimmed by 1 base and J by 4 bases, 12 bases remained unmatched. Germline CDR1 reads DFQATT; CDR2 reads SNEGSKA (reference sequence).

Judged by abundance, this clonotype is medium-sized (0.01 to 0.1%). This chain joins TRBV11-3 and TRBJ1-1; maybe TRBD1 (6 bases). The CDR3 length is 13 residues. Germline values: CDR1 SGHNT, CDR2 YENEEA. Trimming shortened V by 3 bases and J by 5 bases, and 10 bases separated the two germline ends. The CDR3 coding sequence is TGTGCCAGCAGCTTGAAGGGGACAACTGAAGCTTTCTTT. Its protein product is CASSLKGTTEAFF.

This clonotype ranks as medium-sized. The rearrangement links TRBV7-9 to TRBJ1-1; D is possibly TRBD1 (5 bases). The CDR3 has 14 residues. Trimming removed 4 bases at V and 3 bases at J, with 12 bases between. From germline, CDR1 is SEHNR and CDR2 FQNEAQ (reference sequence). CDR3 residues: CASSSFMGDTEAFF. CDR3 sequence (DNA): TGTGCCAGCAGCTCGTTTATGGGGGACACTGAAGCTTTCTTT.